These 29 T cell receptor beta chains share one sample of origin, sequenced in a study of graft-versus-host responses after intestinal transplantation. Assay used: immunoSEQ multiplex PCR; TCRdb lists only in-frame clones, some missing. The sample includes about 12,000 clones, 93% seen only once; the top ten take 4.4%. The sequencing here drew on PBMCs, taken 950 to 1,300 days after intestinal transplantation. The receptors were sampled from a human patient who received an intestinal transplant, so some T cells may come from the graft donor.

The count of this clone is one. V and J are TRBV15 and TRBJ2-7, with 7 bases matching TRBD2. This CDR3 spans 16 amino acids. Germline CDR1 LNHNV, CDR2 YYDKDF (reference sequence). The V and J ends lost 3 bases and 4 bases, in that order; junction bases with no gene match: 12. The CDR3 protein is CATSRGRGRGSYEQYF. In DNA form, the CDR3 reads TGTGCCACCAGCAGGGGCCGAGGGCGGGGGAGTTACGAGCAGTACTTC.

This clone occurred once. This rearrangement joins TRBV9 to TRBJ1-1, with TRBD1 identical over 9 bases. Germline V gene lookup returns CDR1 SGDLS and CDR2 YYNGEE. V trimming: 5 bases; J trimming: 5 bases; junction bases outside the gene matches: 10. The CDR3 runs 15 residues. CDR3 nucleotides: TGTGCCAGCAGTGCTAAACAGGGGGCCAGGACTGAAGCTTTCTTT. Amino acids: CASSAKQGARTEAFF.

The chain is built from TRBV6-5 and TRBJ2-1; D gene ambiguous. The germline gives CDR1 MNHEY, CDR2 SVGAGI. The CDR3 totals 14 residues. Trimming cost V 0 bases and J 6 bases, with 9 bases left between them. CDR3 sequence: CASSYSDPPNEQFF. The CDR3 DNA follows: TGTGCCAGCAGTTACTCGGACCCACCCAATGAGCAGTTCTTC.

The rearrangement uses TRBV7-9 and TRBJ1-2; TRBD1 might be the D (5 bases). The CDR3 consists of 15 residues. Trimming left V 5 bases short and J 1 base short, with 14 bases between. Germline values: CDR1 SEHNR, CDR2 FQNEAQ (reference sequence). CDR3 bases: TGTGCCAGCAGCGCATACAGGACTTTTAACTATGGCTACACCTTC. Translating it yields CASSAYRTFNYGYTF.

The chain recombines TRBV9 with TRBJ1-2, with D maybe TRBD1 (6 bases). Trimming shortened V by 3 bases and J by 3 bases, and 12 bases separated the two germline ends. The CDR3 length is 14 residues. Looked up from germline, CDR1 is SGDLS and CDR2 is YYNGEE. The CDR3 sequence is CASSEGEAYYGYTF. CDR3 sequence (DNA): TGTGCCAGCAGCGAGGGGGAGGCTTACTATGGCTACACCTTC.

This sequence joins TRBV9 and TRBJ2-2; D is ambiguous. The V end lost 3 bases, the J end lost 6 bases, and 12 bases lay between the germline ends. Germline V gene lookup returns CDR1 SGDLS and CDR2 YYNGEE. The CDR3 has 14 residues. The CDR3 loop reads CASSADGVSGELFF. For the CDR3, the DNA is TGTGCCAGCAGCGCCGACGGAGTCTCCGGGGAGCTGTTTTTT.

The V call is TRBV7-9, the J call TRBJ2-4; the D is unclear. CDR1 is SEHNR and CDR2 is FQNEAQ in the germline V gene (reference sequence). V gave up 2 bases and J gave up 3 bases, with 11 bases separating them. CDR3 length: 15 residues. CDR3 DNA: TGTGCCAGCAGCTTAAAAGACATCTTCAAAAACATTCAGTACTTC. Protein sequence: CASSLKDIFKNIQYF.

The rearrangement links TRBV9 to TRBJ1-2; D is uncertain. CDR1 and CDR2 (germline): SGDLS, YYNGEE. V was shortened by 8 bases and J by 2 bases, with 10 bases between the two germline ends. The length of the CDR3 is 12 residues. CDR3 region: CASARVNYGYTF. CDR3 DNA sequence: TGTGCCAGTGCCCGAGTAAACTATGGCTACACCTTC.

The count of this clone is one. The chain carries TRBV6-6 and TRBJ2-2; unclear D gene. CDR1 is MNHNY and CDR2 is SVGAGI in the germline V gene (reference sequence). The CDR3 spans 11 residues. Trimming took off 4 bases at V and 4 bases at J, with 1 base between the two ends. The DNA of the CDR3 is TGTGCCAGCAGTTCCACCGGGGAGCTGTTTTTT. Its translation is CASSSTGELFF.

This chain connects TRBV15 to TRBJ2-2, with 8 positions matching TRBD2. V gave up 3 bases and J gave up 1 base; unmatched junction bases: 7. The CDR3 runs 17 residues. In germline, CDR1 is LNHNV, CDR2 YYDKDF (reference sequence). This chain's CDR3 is CATSRGPAGGNTGELFF. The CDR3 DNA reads TGTGCCACCAGCAGGGGCCCGGCGGGAGGGAACACCGGGGAGCTGTTTTTT.

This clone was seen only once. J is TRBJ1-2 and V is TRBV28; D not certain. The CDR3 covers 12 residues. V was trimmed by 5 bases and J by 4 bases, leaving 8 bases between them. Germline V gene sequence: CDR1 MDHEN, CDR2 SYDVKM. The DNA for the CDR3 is TGTGCCAGCAGTGGAGTCGGCTATGGCTACACCTTC. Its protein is CASSGVGYGYTF.

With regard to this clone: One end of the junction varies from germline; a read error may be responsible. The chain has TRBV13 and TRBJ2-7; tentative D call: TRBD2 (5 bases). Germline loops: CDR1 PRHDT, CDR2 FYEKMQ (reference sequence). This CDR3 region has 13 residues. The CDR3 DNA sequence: TGTGCCAGCAGCCTAGGGAGCTCCTACGAGCAGTACTTC. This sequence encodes CASSLGSSYEQYF.

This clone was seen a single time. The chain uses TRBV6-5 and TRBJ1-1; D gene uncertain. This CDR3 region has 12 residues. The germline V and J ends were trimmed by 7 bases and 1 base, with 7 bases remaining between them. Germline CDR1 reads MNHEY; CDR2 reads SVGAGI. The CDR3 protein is CASKKRNTEAFF. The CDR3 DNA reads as TGTGCCAGCAAAAAAAGGAACACTGAAGCTTTCTTT.

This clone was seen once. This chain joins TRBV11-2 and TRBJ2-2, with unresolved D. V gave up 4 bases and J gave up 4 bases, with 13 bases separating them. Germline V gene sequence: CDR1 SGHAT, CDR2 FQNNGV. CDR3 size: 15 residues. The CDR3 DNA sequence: TGTGCCAGCAGCTCGGCCCCATCGGGCACCGGGGAGCTGTTTTTT. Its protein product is CASSSAPSGTGELFF.

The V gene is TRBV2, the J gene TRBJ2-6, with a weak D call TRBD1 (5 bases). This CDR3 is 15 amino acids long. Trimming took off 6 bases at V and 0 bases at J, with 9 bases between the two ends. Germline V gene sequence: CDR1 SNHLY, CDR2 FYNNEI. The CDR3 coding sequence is TGTGCCAGCAGCCCTCAGGGCTCTGGGGCCAACGTCCTGACTTTC. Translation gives CASSPQGSGANVLTF.

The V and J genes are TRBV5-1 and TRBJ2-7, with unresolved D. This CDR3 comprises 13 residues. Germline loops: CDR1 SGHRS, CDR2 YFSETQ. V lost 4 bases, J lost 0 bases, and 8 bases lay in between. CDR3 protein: CASSAPDSYEQYF. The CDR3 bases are TGCGCCAGCAGCGCCCCGGACTCCTACGAGCAGTACTTC.

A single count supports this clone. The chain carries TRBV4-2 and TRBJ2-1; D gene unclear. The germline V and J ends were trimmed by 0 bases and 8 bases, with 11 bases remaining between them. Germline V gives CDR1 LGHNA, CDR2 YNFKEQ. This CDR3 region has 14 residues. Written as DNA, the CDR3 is TGTGCCAGCAGCCAAGAAGGGTATCTAGATGAGCAGTTCTTC. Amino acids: CASSQEGYLDEQFF.

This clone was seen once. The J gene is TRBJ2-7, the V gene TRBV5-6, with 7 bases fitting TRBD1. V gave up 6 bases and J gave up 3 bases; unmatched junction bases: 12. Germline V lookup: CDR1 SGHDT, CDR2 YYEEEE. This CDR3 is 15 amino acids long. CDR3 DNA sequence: TGTGCCAGCATCTCCGTAAAAACAGGGGACTACGAGCAGTACTTC. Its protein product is CASISVKTGDYEQYF.

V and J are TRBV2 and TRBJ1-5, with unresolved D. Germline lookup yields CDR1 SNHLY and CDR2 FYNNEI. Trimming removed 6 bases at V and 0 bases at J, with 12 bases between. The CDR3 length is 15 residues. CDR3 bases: TGTGCCAGCAGCCTTCGCGGGGATAGCAATCAGCCCCAGCATTTT. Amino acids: CASSLRGDSNQPQHF.

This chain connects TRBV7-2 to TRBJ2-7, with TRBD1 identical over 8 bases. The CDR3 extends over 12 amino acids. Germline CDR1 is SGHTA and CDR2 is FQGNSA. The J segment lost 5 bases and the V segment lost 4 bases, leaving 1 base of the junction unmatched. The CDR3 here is CASSSGGHEQYF. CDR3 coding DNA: TGTGCCAGCAGCTCAGGGGGCCACGAGCAGTACTTC.

The CDR3 nucleotides are TGCGCCAGCAGCTTGGATGTGGAGACCCAGTACTTC. It translates to CASSLDVETQYF. The chain recombines TRBV5-1 with TRBJ2-5; no firm D call. Germline CDR1 reads SGHRS; CDR2 reads YFSETQ. Trimming stripped 0 bases from V and 5 bases from J, with 5 bases between. This CDR3 is 12 amino acids long. The variable domain in full, completed from reference TRBV5-1 and TRBJ2-5, reads KAGVTQTPRYLIKTRGQQVTLSCSPISGHRSVSWYQQTPGQGLQFLFEYFSETQRNKGNFPGRFSGRQFSNSRSEMNVSTLELGDSALYLCASSLDVETQYFGPGTRLLVL.

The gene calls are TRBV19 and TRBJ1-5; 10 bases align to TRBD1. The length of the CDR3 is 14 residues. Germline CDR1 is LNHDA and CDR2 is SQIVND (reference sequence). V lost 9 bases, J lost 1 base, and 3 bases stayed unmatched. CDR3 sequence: CASRQGASNQPQHF. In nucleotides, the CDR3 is TGTGCCAGCCGACAGGGGGCGAGCAATCAGCCCCAGCATTTT.

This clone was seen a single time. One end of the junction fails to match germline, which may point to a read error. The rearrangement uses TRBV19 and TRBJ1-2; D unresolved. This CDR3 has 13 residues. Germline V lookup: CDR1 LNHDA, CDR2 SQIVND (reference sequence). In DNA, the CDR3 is TGTGCCAGTAGTATAGATCTATATCAGGCCCCAGACTTC. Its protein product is CASSIDLYQAPDF.

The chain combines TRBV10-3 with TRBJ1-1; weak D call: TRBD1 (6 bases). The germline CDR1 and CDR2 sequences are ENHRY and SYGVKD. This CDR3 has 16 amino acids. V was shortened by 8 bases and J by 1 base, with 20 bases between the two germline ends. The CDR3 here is CAIGGQELGWNTEAFF. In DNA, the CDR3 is TGTGCCATCGGGGGGCAAGAGTTGGGATGGAACACTGAAGCTTTCTTT.

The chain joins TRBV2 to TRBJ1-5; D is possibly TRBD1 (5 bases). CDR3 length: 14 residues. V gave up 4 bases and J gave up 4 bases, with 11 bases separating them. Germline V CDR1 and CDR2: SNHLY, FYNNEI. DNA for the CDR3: TGTGCCAGCAGTGGTGGGTGGGGGAATCAGCCCCAGCATTTT. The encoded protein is CASSGGWGNQPQHF.

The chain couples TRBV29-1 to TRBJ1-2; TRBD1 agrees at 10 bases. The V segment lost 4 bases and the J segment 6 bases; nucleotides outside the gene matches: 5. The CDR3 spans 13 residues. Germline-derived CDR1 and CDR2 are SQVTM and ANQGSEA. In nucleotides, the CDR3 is TGCAGCGTTGTGGGACAGGGGAACGATGGCTACACCTTC. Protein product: CSVVGQGNDGYTF. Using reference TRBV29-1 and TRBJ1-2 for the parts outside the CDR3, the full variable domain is SAVISQKPSRDICQRGTSLTIQCQVDSQVTMMFWYRQQPGQSLTLIATANQGSEATYESGFVIDKFPISRPNLTFSTLTVSNMSPEDSSIYLCSVVGQGNDGYTFGSGTRLTVV.

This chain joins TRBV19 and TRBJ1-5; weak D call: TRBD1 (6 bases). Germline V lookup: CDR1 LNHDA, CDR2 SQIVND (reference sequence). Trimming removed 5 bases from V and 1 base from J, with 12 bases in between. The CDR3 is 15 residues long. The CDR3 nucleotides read TGTGCCAGTAGTCTCCAGGGGAAGAGCAATCAGCCCCAGCATTTT. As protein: CASSLQGKSNQPQHF.

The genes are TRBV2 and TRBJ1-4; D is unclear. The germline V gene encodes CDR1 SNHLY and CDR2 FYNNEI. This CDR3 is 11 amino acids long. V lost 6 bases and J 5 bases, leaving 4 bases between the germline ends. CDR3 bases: TGTGCCAGCAGACTCAATGAAAAACTGTTTTTT. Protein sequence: CASRLNEKLFF.

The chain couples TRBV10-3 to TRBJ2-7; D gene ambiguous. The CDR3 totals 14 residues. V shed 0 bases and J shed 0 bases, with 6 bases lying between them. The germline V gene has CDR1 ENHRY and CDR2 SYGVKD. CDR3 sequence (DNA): TGTGCCATCAGTGAGTCGGCAGCCTCCTACGAGCAGTACTTC. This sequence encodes CAISESAASYEQYF.